This is a list of T cell receptor beta chains from one sample in a study of shared clonotypes between healthy human individuals. Clones were sequenced by immunoSEQ multiplex PCR, and TCRdb holds only the in-frame ones, with some missing. The data hold about 2 million clones, with around 96% observed a single time. The sequenced sample was naive CD8+ T cells sorted from blood. The receptors come from a man younger than 35 in good health. CDR3s include the opening cysteine and the closing phenylalanine or tryptophan. The order of the fields is J gene, V gene, CDR3 protein.

TRBJ1-1,TRBV6-5,CASTPQGLNTEAFF
TRBJ2-7,TRBV13,CASSPPPLEAFSYEQYF
TRBJ1-5,TRBV4-1,CASSRTQGAQPQHF
TRBJ2-7,TRBV30,CAWRVHYEQYF
TRBJ2-2,TRBV29-1,CSVGRTGGRIGELFF
TRBJ2-2,TRBV11-2,CASSELAGATGELFF
TRBJ2-7,TRBV2,CASSEGTGRNEQYF
TRBJ1-4,TRBV6-1,CASSELGSWQESEKLFF
TRBJ2-5,TRBV5-7,CASSVQGGETQYF
TRBJ2-1,TRBV27,CASSWTGHNEQFF
TRBJ2-7,TRBV28,CASSSHVGTGRSYEQYF
TRBJ2-7,TRBV28,CASSPSTAGPYEQYF
TRBJ1-1,TRBV30,CAHEQGQNTEAFF
TRBJ2-7,TRBV7-2,CASSFEVIVYEQYF
TRBJ2-3,TRBV10-3,CAISESVAGAMNGQYF
TRBJ1-2,TRBV21-1,CASSLPGQGNYGYTF
TRBJ1-1,TRBV7-9,CASTVLQGGFGAFF
TRBJ1-6,TRBV2,CASSGGGLRDIGSPLHF
TRBJ1-1,TRBV6-6,CASSSPSMWGEAFF
TRBJ2-7,TRBV10-2,CASNPGLAGVGQYF
TRBJ2-7,TRBV30,CAWKIPSSYEQYF
TRBJ2-5,TRBV5-1,CASSFRGIQETQYF
TRBJ1-3,TRBV7-9,CASSRTGGAGNTIYF
TRBJ2-7,TRBV7-9,CASSLAKGGGYEQYF
TRBJ1-2,TRBV6-1,CASSERRGSYGYTF
TRBJ2-7,TRBV7-8,CASSPGLAGVSYEQYF
TRBJ1-1,TRBV27,CASSVSPGQVNTEAFF
TRBJ2-7,TRBV5-6,CASSLEPYEQYF
TRBJ2-3,TRBV2,CASFRTNQGTQYF
TRBJ2-1,TRBV7-9,CASITGSYNEQFF
TRBJ2-7,TRBV4-1,CASSQETGNYYEQYF
TRBJ2-3,TRBV30,CAWSKRGDDTQYF
TRBJ2-4,TRBV7-2,CASSLANSAANPPYF
TRBJ2-3,TRBV30,CAWSVPFSTDTQYF
TRBJ2-7,TRBV27,CASSLSSASGGRPEQYF
TRBJ2-7,TRBV2,CASSYGVGIDEQYF
TRBJ1-2,TRBV23-1,CASSHGGPYGYTF
TRBJ2-5,TRBV5-8,CASSLGVAGGPQETQYF
TRBJ2-1,TRBV5-1,CASSLIDRDFEQFF
TRBJ2-2,TRBV6-6,CASTPFGGNTGELFF
TRBJ1-1,TRBV7-9,CAVVMNTEAFF
TRBJ2-5,TRBV11-2,CASSLIGAETQYF
TRBJ2-7,TRBV6-1,CASSDGRGGSYEQYF
TRBJ2-3,TRBV15,CATNPGTRVPDTQYF
TRBJ1-5,TRBV27,CASSLSGGTGDDQPQHF
TRBJ2-4,TRBV7-2,CASSLAGGMDIQYF
TRBJ2-7,TRBV5-4,CASSLLGPSSYEQYF
TRBJ2-6,TRBV2,CASLSRLNSGANVLTF
TRBJ2-2,TRBV5-4,CASSQAGNTGELFF
TRBJ1-1,TRBV19,CASSVGNMNTEAFF
TRBJ2-1,TRBV5-4,CASSSDRDEQFF
TRBJ1-2,TRBV9,CASSAQQGAYGYTF
TRBJ1-3,TRBV10-1,CASSESLEGAGNTIYF
TRBJ1-5,TRBV27,CASSTTGEYQPQHF
TRBJ2-2,TRBV2,CASREAGTGELFF
TRBJ2-2,TRBV7-6,CASSSPGELFF
TRBJ2-2,TRBV28,CASSLLLAGGHNFTGELFF
TRBJ2-1,TRBV7-7,CASSLAPDRGNEQFF
TRBJ2-7,TRBV7-2,CASSLAGDYEQYF